This T cell receptor (beta chain) was observed in a study of T cell changes during pregnancy in multiple sclerosis. From germline, CDR1 is MNHEY and CDR2 SMNVEV (reference sequence). V lost 2 bases to trimming and J lost 3 bases; unmatched junction nucleotides: 3. This CDR3 comprises 14 residues. Produced via immunoSEQ multiplex PCR; TCRdb's table is partial and in-frame only. The data show about 44,000 clones, around 96% seen once. This clonotype was obtained from a female donor with multiple sclerosis, enrolled in a pregnancy study. V gene TRBV27 combines with J gene TRBJ1-1, with TRBD1 matching 7 bases. Material: peripheral blood, obtained in the second trimester of pregnancy. The CDR3 bases are TGTGCCAGCAGTTTAAGGGGGCCGGACACTGAAGCTTTCTTT. Its translation: CASSLRGPDTEAFF.